Following are 23 T cell receptor beta chains from one sample sequenced in a study of blood T cells in healthy people across ages. Combining a sample-barcoded 5' primer with a J-beta primer mix, a second PCR ran for roughly 7 to 12 cycles. TCRdb redid the calling of the 5' RACE reads with MiXCR, one entry per CDR3 protein. The sample comprises nearly 1 million distinct CDR3 sequences, 45% to 60% of which are singletons, and 20% to 25% rests with the top ten. Sequenced material: blood. The receptors derive from a woman aged 60-75 years in good health.

The DNA of the CDR3 is TGCGCCAGCAGCTATGAACTAGCGGCCACAGATACGCAGTATTTT. This sequence encodes CASSYELAATDTQYF. V gene TRBV5-1 combines with J gene TRBJ2-3; TRBD2 matches at 8 bases. V lost 3 bases to trimming and J lost 2 bases; unmatched junction nucleotides: 5. Germline loops: CDR1 SGHRS, CDR2 YFSETQ. The CDR3 length is 15 residues.

The chain carries TRBV4-3 and TRBJ2-3; TRBD1 matches 9 bases. The CDR3 totals 16 residues. CDR1 and CDR2 from the germline V gene are LGHNA and YSLEER. V shed 5 bases, J shed 1 base, and the junction held 7 bases outside the gene matches. The CDR3 bases are TGCGCCAGCAGCTTAACAGGGGGCGGTGGCACAGATACGCAGTATTTT. Translation gives CASSLTGGGGTDTQYF.

In regard to this clonotype: At one of its ends the junction is not consistent with the germline gene, which may arise from a read error. This chain joins TRBV15 and TRBJ2-5, with 9 positions matching TRBD1. The germline gives CDR1 LNHNV, CDR2 YYDKDF (reference sequence). This CDR3 spans 16 amino acids. The CDR3 DNA is TGTGCCACAAGCAGATTAACAGGGGGCTCCTACAGTGAGCAGTACTTC. Its protein is CATSRLTGGSYSEQYF.

The V gene is TRBV20-1, the J gene TRBJ2-7, with TRBD2 matching 13 bases. V gave up 3 bases and J gave up 5 bases; unmatched junction bases: 4. The CDR3 covers 14 residues. From germline, CDR1 is DFQATT and CDR2 SNEGSKA (reference sequence). CDR3 sequence: CSARTSGRIHEQYF. CDR3 coding DNA: TGCAGTGCTAGGACTAGCGGGAGGATCCACGAGCAGTACTTC.

Here the CDR3 reads CAERGYNEQFF. In DNA form, the CDR3 reads TGTGCCGAGCGGGGGTACAATGAGCAGTTCTTC. The chain couples TRBV30 to TRBJ2-1; 8 bases map to TRBD2. CDR1 is GTSNPN and CDR2 is SVGIG in the germline V gene (reference sequence). J lost 4 bases, V lost 8 bases, and 1 base had no gene match. There are 11 residues in the CDR3.

The CDR3 region has the DNA TGTGCCAGCAGCTTATTTGATAGCGGGATCAACGAGCAGTACTTC. This gives the protein CASSLFDSGINEQYF. The J gene is TRBJ2-4, the V gene TRBV11-2, with 8 nucleotides matching TRBD2. TRBJ2-7 matches the DNA end more closely, so the J call is doubtful. The CDR3 spans 15 residues. In germline, CDR1 is SGHAT, CDR2 FQNNGV.

The chain joins TRBV25-1 to TRBJ2-3; D remains ambiguous. There are 14 residues in the CDR3. With 4 bases removed from V and 3 bases from J, the gap between germline ends came to 11 bases. Per germline, CDR1 MGHDK and CDR2 SYGVNS. CDR3: CASSVSAFTDTQYF. The CDR3 DNA is TGTGCCAGCAGTGTGAGCGCCTTTACAGATACGCAGTATTTT.

This clonotype was seen a single time. The chain joins TRBV29-1 to TRBJ1-2, with a weak D call TRBD1 (6 bases). V lost 5 bases and J lost 8, with 18 bases in between. The CDR3 runs 13 residues. Germline V gives CDR1 SQVTM, CDR2 ANQGSEA. The CDR3 coding sequence is TGCAGCGTTACAGGAGGGGGGACAATGGGCTACACCTTC. Amino acids: CSVTGGGTMGYTF.

V gene TRBV3-1 combines with J gene TRBJ2-5; D might be TRBD1 (5 bases). The CDR3 extends over 15 amino acids. V lost 3 bases and J 2 bases, leaving 13 bases between the germline ends. Germline CDR1 is LGHDT and CDR2 is YNNKEL (reference sequence). The CDR3 DNA follows: TGTGCCAGCAGCCAGGAGTTGGACACACAAGAGACCCAGTACTTC. Amino acids: CASSQELDTQETQYF.

The chain is built from TRBV10-2 and TRBJ2-5; D call uncertain. The germline CDR1 and CDR2 sequences are WSHSY and SAAADI. The V end lost 0 bases, the J end lost 2 bases, and 13 bases lay between the germline ends. The CDR3 is made up of 16 amino acids. The CDR3 region is CASSESKLLEQETQYF. CDR3 nucleotide sequence: TGCGCCAGCAGTGAGTCTAAGCTTCTAGAACAAGAGACCCAGTACTTC.

This clonotype was detected only a few times. The chain is built from TRBV7-9 and TRBJ2-5, with 8 bases that match TRBD2. Looked up from germline, CDR1 is SEHNR and CDR2 is FQNEAQ (reference sequence). The CDR3 is made up of 18 amino acids. Losses at the gene ends were 5 bases for V and 1 base for J; bases not matched to a gene: 15. DNA for the CDR3: TGTGCCAGCAGCCGCCTCAGCGGGAGAGTGGGAGCCCAAGAGACCCAGTACTTC. The encoded protein is CASSRLSGRVGAQETQYF. The variable domain in full, completed from reference TRBV7-9 and TRBJ2-5, reads DTGVSQNPRHKITKRGQNVTFRCDPISEHNRLYWYRQTLGQGPEFLTYFQNEAQLEKSRLLSDRFSAERPKGSFSTLEIQRTEQGDSAMYLCASSRLSGRVGAQETQYFGPGTRLLVL.

The table lists this clonotype with many counts. The chain links TRBV7-9 to TRBJ1-2; no clear D. The CDR3 spans 15 residues. Germline CDR1 reads SEHNR; CDR2 reads FQNEAQ (reference sequence). Trimming stripped 3 bases from V and 0 bases from J, with 11 bases between. CDR3 region: CASSFEGNANYGYTF. As DNA, the CDR3 is TGTGCCAGCAGCTTCGAGGGAAACGCTAACTATGGCTACACCTTC.

V is TRBV6-1 and J is TRBJ2-7; TRBD2 agrees at 9 bases. V trimming: 6 bases; J trimming: 2 bases; junction bases outside the gene matches: 8. Germline loops: CDR1 MNHNS, CDR2 SASEGT. CDR3 length: 15 residues. CDR3: CASSDRGGGTYEQYF. For the CDR3, the DNA is TGTGCCAGCAGCGATCGCGGGGGGGGAACCTACGAGCAGTACTTC.

This clonotype has more than one count but fewer than ten. The CDR3 region has the DNA TGCGCCAGCAGCCAAGGAAGGGTTAGTGAAGAGACCCAGTACTTC. Its protein is CASSQGRVSEETQYF. The rearrangement links TRBV4-1 to TRBJ2-5; D is unresolved. Trimming removed 1 base at V and 3 bases at J, with 12 bases between. Germline CDR1 reads MGHRA; CDR2 reads YSYEKL. The CDR3 is made up of 15 amino acids.

This clonotype was recorded at least ten times. This CDR3 is CASSQDAAASTDTQYF. The CDR3 coding sequence is TGCGCCAGCAGCCAAGATGCAGCGGCTAGCACAGATACGCAGTATTTT. The V and J genes are TRBV4-3 and TRBJ2-3; perhaps TRBD2 as D (5 bases). Trimming took 0 bases from V and 0 from J, leaving 10 bases between them. Germline CDR1 reads LGHNA; CDR2 reads YSLEER. CDR3 length equals 16 residues.

The chain joins TRBV29-1 to TRBJ1-1; TRBD1 might be the D (5 bases). The germline V gene has CDR1 SQVTM and CDR2 ANQGSEA. The V end was cut by 7 bases, the J end by 4 bases, with 13 bases between. The CDR3 totals 12 residues. The CDR3 DNA follows: TGCAGCGCCTCGAGTGGGGGCACTGAAGCTTTCTTT. Translation gives CSASSGGTEAFF. The variable domain in full, with the rest retrieved from reference TRBV29-1 and TRBJ1-1, is SAVISQKPSRDICQRGTSLTIQCQVDSQVTMMFWYRQQPGQSLTLIATANQGSEATYESGFVIDKFPISRPNLTFSTLTVSNMSPEDSSIYLCSASSGGTEAFFGQGTRLTVV.

Points on this clonotype: One end of the junction fails to match germline, which may point to a read error. The chain is built from TRBV4-2 and TRBJ2-4; 7 bases align to TRBD2. The J call is uncertain, as TRBJ2-7 better fits the DNA end. Germline assignment: CDR1 LGHNA and CDR2 YNFKEQ. The CDR3 contains 16 residues. The CDR3: CVSSQEVASGPYEQYF. Here the CDR3 DNA reads TGTGTCAGCAGCCAAGAGGTGGCTAGCGGTCCCTACGAGCAGTACTTC.

This chain connects TRBV12-3 or TRBV12-4 to TRBJ2-7; weak D call: TRBD2 (7 bases). Trimming cost V 5 bases and J 0 bases, with 17 bases left between them. The CDR3 covers 16 residues. The chain's CDR3 is CASSPQGRASSYEQYF. The CDR3 DNA follows: TGTGCCAGCAGTCCCCAGGGGAGGGCGAGCTCCTACGAGCAGTACTTC.

A few counts support this clonotype. This chain links TRBV20-1 with TRBJ2-1; 7 bases line up with TRBD2. The end of the DNA fits TRBJ2-7 better, so the J call may be wrong. Per the germline V gene, CDR1 is DFQATT and CDR2 is SNEGSKA (reference sequence). This CDR3 is built from 15 residues. CDR3: CSASGTSGKWGEQYF. DNA for the CDR3: TGCAGTGCTAGCGGGACCAGCGGGAAGTGGGGAGAGCAGTACTTC.

In this sample, this clonotype turned up once. The chain links TRBV20-1 to TRBJ1-6; D unclear. This CDR3 contains 13 residues. Per germline, CDR1 DFQATT and CDR2 SNEGSKA (reference sequence). V dropped 3 bases and J dropped 6 bases, with 9 bases sitting between them. CDR3 nucleotide sequence: TGCAGTGCTAGTGCACAGCTTAATTCACCCCTCCACTTT. Translation gives CSASAQLNSPLHF.

This clonotype was observed a few times. This chain joins TRBV18 and TRBJ1-2; D is unresolved. The V gene lost 3 bases and the J gene lost 6 bases, with 20 bases spanning the gap. This CDR3 is built from 16 residues. Germline loops: CDR1 KGHSH, CDR2 LQKENI. The CDR3, as DNA: TGTGCCAGCTCACCCCAAGCGGAATACACAACTAATGGCTACACCTTC. Its translation is CASSPQAEYTTNGYTF.

The chain couples TRBV6-2 or TRBV6-3 to TRBJ2-2; no definite D call. The CDR3 contains 14 residues. Germline V gene sequence: CDR1 MNHEY, CDR2 SVGEGT. V gave up 2 bases and J gave up 2 bases, with 6 bases separating them. The CDR3 DNA reads as TGTGCCAGCAGTTACATACCTAACACCGGGGAGCTGTTTTTT. This codes for CASSYIPNTGELFF.

This clonotype appeared a few times. This chain connects TRBV28 to TRBJ1-1; D call uncertain. There are 14 residues in the CDR3. Germline V gene sequence: CDR1 MDHEN, CDR2 SYDVKM. The V and J ends lost 8 bases and 6 bases respectively, with 19 bases between them. CDR3 DNA: TGTGCCAGCGGGCTACAGCCCGGTTCTCCTGAAGCTTTCTTT. The encoded protein is CASGLQPGSPEAFF.